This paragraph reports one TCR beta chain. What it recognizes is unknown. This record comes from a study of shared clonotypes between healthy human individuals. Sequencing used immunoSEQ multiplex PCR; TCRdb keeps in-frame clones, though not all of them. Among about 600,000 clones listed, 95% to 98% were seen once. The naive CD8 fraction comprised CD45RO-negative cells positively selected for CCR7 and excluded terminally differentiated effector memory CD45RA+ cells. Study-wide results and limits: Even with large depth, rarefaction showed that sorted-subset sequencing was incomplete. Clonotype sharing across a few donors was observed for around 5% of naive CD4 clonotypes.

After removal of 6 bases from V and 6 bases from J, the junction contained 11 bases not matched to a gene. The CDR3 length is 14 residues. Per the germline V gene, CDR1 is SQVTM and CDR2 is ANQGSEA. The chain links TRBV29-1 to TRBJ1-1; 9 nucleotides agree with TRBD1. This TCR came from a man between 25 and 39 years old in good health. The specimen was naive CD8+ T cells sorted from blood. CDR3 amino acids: CSVGSDRGFAEAFF. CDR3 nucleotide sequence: TGCAGCGTCGGATCGGACAGGGGCTTTGCTGAAGCTTTCTTT.